One sample yielded the 32 T cell receptor beta chains listed below, sequenced in a study of cytomegalovirus exposure and HLA in healthy donors. Primers for the PCR totalled 60 Vbeta and 13 Jbeta. Clones were sequenced by immunoSEQ multiplex PCR, and TCRdb holds only the in-frame ones, with some missing. The sample has 95,000 to 100,000 clones; less than 80% are singletons. Sequencing was performed on PBMCs. All receptors come from a man aged 40-55 years in good health and CMV-seronegative.

The CDR3 DNA is TGTGCCTGGGCTCCGGGACAAGGGGCCTCCGATACGCAGTATTTT. It codes for CAWAPGQGASDTQYF. The chain has TRBV30 and TRBJ2-3, with D possibly matching TRBD1 (6 bases). The V gene lost 5 bases and the J gene lost 6 bases, with 21 bases spanning the gap. The CDR3 covers 15 residues. Germline V gene lookup returns CDR1 GTSNPN and CDR2 SVGIG (reference sequence).

This chain connects TRBV4-2 to TRBJ2-1; D may be TRBD1 (6 bases). The CDR3 extends over 12 amino acids. Germline V gene sequence: CDR1 LGHNA, CDR2 YNFKEQ. Deletions cut 4 bases from V and 7 bases from J, with 8 bases between. This chain's CDR3 is CASSPQGNEQFF. In DNA form, the CDR3 reads TGTGCCAGCAGCCCCCAGGGGAATGAGCAGTTCTTC.

This CDR3 is CASSQGQGASGNEKLFF. The CDR3, as DNA: TGCGCCAGCAGCCAAGGACAGGGGGCATCTGGTAATGAAAAACTGTTTTTT. V usage is TRBV4-1 and J usage is TRBJ1-4; 10 bases are a match to TRBD1. The CDR3 consists of 17 residues. J was trimmed by 4 bases and V by 1 base; bases with no gene match: 6. CDR1 and CDR2 from the germline V gene are MGHRA and YSYEKL.

The chain couples TRBV6-1 to TRBJ2-5; 12 bases line up with TRBD2. From germline, CDR1 is MNHNS and CDR2 SASEGT. This CDR3 spans 14 amino acids. Trimming cost V 5 bases and J 4 bases; bases outside gene matches: 2. The CDR3 DNA follows: TGTGCCAGCAGTTGGACTAGCGGGGCAGAGACCCAGTACTTC. As protein: CASSWTSGAETQYF.

The CDR3 is CASRTDRGYNSPLHF. The CDR3 nucleotides read TGTGCCAGCAGGACGGACAGGGGCTATAATTCACCCCTCCACTTT. V and J are TRBV28 and TRBJ1-6, with TRBD1 matching over 9 bases. Losses at the gene ends were 6 bases for V and 3 bases for J; bases not matched to a gene: 3. CDR3 length equals 15 residues. CDR1 MDHEN and CDR2 SYDVKM come from the germline V gene. Combining the CDR3 with reference TRBV28 and TRBJ1-6 gives the whole variable domain DVKVTQSSRYLVKRTGEKVFLECVQDMDHENMFWYRQDPGLGLRLIYFSYDVKMKEKGDIPEGYSVSREKKERFSLILESASTNQTSMYLCASRTDRGYNSPLHFGNGTRLTVT.

V and J are TRBV6-5 and TRBJ2-7, with TRBD1 matching 7 bases. V lost 2 bases and J lost 2; bases outside the gene matches: 3. CDR1 and CDR2 from the germline V gene are MNHEY and SVGAGI. This CDR3 spans 14 amino acids. CDR3 DNA: TGTGCCAGCAGTTACCGGGACAGCCCCTACGAGCAGTACGTC. Encoded protein: CASSYRDSPYEQYV.

This clone was seen just once. In DNA form, the CDR3 reads TGTGCCAGCAGCCAAGATGGGGGGAGGACTGAAGCTTTCTTT. As protein: CASSQDGGRTEAFF. The V and J genes are TRBV14 and TRBJ1-1, with a possible D match to TRBD1 (5 bases). From germline, CDR1 is SGHDN and CDR2 FVKESK. The V gene lost 0 bases and the J gene lost 5 bases, with 10 bases spanning the gap. The CDR3 spans 14 residues.

The V gene is TRBV7-2, the J gene TRBJ2-1, with a weak D call TRBD1 (7 bases). CDR1 is SGHTA, CDR2 FQGNSA, per germline. The ends were cut back, 5 bases at V and 4 bases at J, with 15 bases in the middle. The CDR3 has 15 residues. CDR3 sequence: CASSHQGGSYNEQFF. The CDR3 bases are TGTGCCAGCAGCCACCAGGGGGGATCATACAATGAGCAGTTCTTC.

The chain links TRBV9 to TRBJ1-1, with a tentative D call TRBD1 (5 bases). The CDR3 runs to 15 residues. V was trimmed by 0 bases and J by 8 bases, leaving 17 bases between them. Germline V lookup: CDR1 SGDLS, CDR2 YYNGEE. The CDR3 DNA follows: TGTGCCAGCAGCGTAGAGGCGGGGGAGAGGGGAGAAGCTTTCTTT. It encodes CASSVEAGERGEAFF. Full variable domain (rest looked up from reference TRBV9 and TRBJ1-1): DSGVTQTPKHLITATGQRVTLRCSPRSGDLSVYWYQQSLDQGLQFLIQYYNGEERAKGNILERFSAQQFPDLHSELNLSSLELGDSALYFCASSVEAGERGEAFFGQGTRLTVV.

This clone came up a few times. The chain couples TRBV5-4 to TRBJ2-5; TRBD1 matches 7 bases. The J segment lost 4 bases and the V segment lost 2 bases, leaving 8 bases of the junction unmatched. The length of the CDR3 is 15 residues. CDR1 SGHNT and CDR2 YYREEE come from the germline V gene (reference sequence). CDR3 coding DNA: TGTGCCAGCAGCTTAACAGGGGATCGTTTAGAGACCCAGTACTTC. This encodes CASSLTGDRLETQYF.

V is TRBV5-1 and J is TRBJ2-3, with 8 bases identical to TRBD2. V dropped 3 bases and J dropped 0; count of bases not matched to a gene: 12. Germline V CDR1 and CDR2: SGHRS, YFSETQ. The CDR3 has 18 residues. The CDR3 region has the DNA TGCGCCAGCAGCTGGAGCGGGGGCGGGGGTTCAAGCACAGATACGCAGTATTTT. It specifies CASSWSGGGGSSTDTQYF.

The gene calls are TRBV18 and TRBJ1-3; D gene ambiguous. V was cut by 2 bases and J by 0 bases, with 8 bases left in between. Per germline, CDR1 KGHSH and CDR2 LQKENI. The CDR3 runs 15 residues. DNA for the CDR3: TGTGCCAGCTCACCAGGCCACCCCTCTGGAAACACCATATATTTT. This gives the protein CASSPGHPSGNTIYF.

The chain uses TRBV7-6 and TRBJ2-5; a possible D gene is TRBD2 (6 bases). Germline V gene data show CDR1 as SGHVS and CDR2 as FNYEAQ. Trimming pared 3 bases from V and 2 bases from J, leaving 7 bases between. The CDR3 contains 13 residues. This CDR3 reads CASSLGTQETQYF. As DNA, the CDR3 is TGTGCCAGCAGCTTGGGGACTCAAGAGACCCAGTACTTC.

The CDR3 DNA reads as TGTGCCAGCAGGGACAGGGGCAACTATGGCTACACCTTC. It specifies CASRDRGNYGYTF. The rearrangement links TRBV6-5 to TRBJ1-2; TRBD1 matches 9 bases. This CDR3 region has 13 residues. Germline V gene data show CDR1 as MNHEY and CDR2 as SVGAGI. V gave up 6 bases and J gave up 2 bases; unmatched junction bases: 1.

V usage is TRBV7-6 and J usage is TRBJ2-1, with D tentatively TRBD1 (6 bases). Per germline, CDR1 SGHVS and CDR2 FNYEAQ. V was pared by 1 base and J by 0 bases, with 10 bases between. The CDR3 contains 16 residues. The CDR3 is CASSLGTDTSYNEQFF. The CDR3 DNA reads as TGTGCCAGCAGCTTAGGGACAGACACCTCCTACAATGAGCAGTTCTTC.

This clone was recorded a few times. V gene TRBV6-5 combines with J gene TRBJ1-5; the match to TRBD1 covers 10 bases. CDR1 is MNHEY and CDR2 is SVGAGI in the germline V gene. The CDR3 is 15 residues long. The V segment lost 5 bases and the J segment 9 bases; nucleotides outside the gene matches: 10. The CDR3 region has the DNA TGTGCCAGCAGTCGCACTTGGACAGGGGGACGGCCCCAGCATTTT. It encodes CASSRTWTGGRPQHF.

As for this clone: Germline is not matched at one junction end, which may reflect a read error. V and J are TRBV7-9 and TRBJ1-2, with a possible D match to TRBD1 (6 bases). There are 12 residues in the CDR3. CDR1 and CDR2 (germline): SEHNR, FQNEAQ (reference sequence). DNA of the CDR3: TGTTCCAGCAGCGAGGACAGCTATGGCTACACCTTC. This codes for CSSSEDSYGYTF.

This clone was observed a handful of times. The chain employs TRBV6-1 and TRBJ1-2; D is uncertain. Trimming removed 6 bases from V and 6 bases from J, with 14 bases in between. Germline values: CDR1 MNHNS, CDR2 SASEGT. CDR3 length equals 13 residues. The CDR3 loop reads CASSPGGRDGYTF. DNA of the CDR3: TGTGCCAGCAGCCCCGGAGGAAGAGATGGCTACACCTTC.

The J gene is TRBJ1-2, the V gene TRBV6-4, with D maybe TRBD1 (5 bases). Germline loops: CDR1 MRHNA, CDR2 SNTAGT. The CDR3 length is 16 residues. The V end lost 3 bases, the J end lost 7 bases, and 21 bases lay between the germline ends. The CDR3 DNA sequence: TGTGCCAGCAGTGAGGCTTTGGGGGGATTTGCCGGTGGCTACACCTTC. This sequence encodes CASSEALGGFAGGYTF.

V is TRBV11-3 and J is TRBJ2-5; D may be TRBD1 (5 bases). Trimming took off 2 bases at V and 1 base at J, with 8 bases between the two ends. This CDR3 is 14 amino acids long. Germline CDR1 SGHNT, CDR2 YENEEA. CDR3 sequence (DNA): TGTGCCAGCAGCTTATCTACAGGCCAAGAGACCCAGTACTTC. This sequence encodes CASSLSTGQETQYF.

The chain combines TRBV5-4 with TRBJ2-1; TRBD2 aligns across 11 bases. Germline V gene sequence: CDR1 SGHNT, CDR2 YYREEE (reference sequence). This CDR3 has 15 amino acids. V lost 4 bases and J lost 6; bases outside the gene matches: 6. Written as DNA, the CDR3 is TGTGCCAGCAGCCCGACAGGACTAGCGGGCAATGAGCAGTTCTTC. Its protein is CASSPTGLAGNEQFF.

The V gene is TRBV5-6, the J gene TRBJ1-1, with 7 bases fitting TRBD1. With 1 base clipped from V and 0 bases from J, the junction kept 6 bases outside the gene matches. The CDR3 is made up of 16 amino acids. From germline, CDR1 is SGHDT and CDR2 YYEEEE. The chain's CDR3 is CASSLLGTDMNTEAFF. The CDR3 DNA is TGTGCCAGCAGCTTGTTAGGGACAGACATGAACACTGAAGCTTTCTTT.

This clone turned up a few times. V and J are TRBV21-1 and TRBJ2-3; the table gives TRBD2 as D, unverified against the DNA. TRBV21-1 is shown as a pseudogene. This CDR3 has 16 amino acids. The CDR3 DNA reads TGTGCCAGCAGCAAGGGAGGGACTCTCAGCACAGATACGCAGTATTTT. The encoded protein is CASSKGGTLSTDTQYF.

This clone was recorded a few times. The chain joins TRBV12-1 to TRBJ1-2; the table's D call, TRBD1, was not checked against the DNA. TRBV12-1 is tagged as a pseudogene. This CDR3 region has 12 residues. CDR3 bases: TGTGCCAGCCGGGACAGGGGTTACGGCTACACCTTC. It specifies CASRDRGYGYTF.

This clone was counted between two and nine times. DNA of the CDR3: TGTGCCAGCTCACCGGGGGCAGGGGAGACCCAGTACTTC. It translates to CASSPGAGETQYF. This chain connects TRBV18 to TRBJ2-5, with a tentative D call TRBD1 (6 bases). V was pared by 3 bases and J by 5 bases, with 10 bases between. The CDR3 consists of 13 residues. Per the germline V gene, CDR1 is KGHSH and CDR2 is LQKENI. Looking up the rest from reference TRBV18 and TRBJ2-5 gives the full variable domain: NAGVMQNPRHLVRRRGQEARLRCSPMKGHSHVYWYRQLPEEGLKFMVYLQKENIIDESGMPKERFSAEFPKEGPSILRIQQVVRGDSAAYFCASSPGAGETQYFGPGTRLLVL.

J is TRBJ2-1 and V is TRBV11-2; 9 positions agree with TRBD1. Trimming cost V 3 bases and J 6 bases; bases outside gene matches: 6. Germline CDR1 is SGHAT and CDR2 is FQNNGV. The CDR3 covers 15 residues. The chain's CDR3 is CASSFRDRVANEQFF. The DNA for the CDR3 is TGTGCCAGCAGCTTCCGGGACAGGGTTGCCAATGAGCAGTTCTTC. Combining the CDR3 with reference TRBV11-2 and TRBJ2-1 gives the whole variable domain EAGVAQSPRYKIIEKRQSVAFWCNPISGHATLYWYQQILGQGPKLLIQFQNNGVVDDSQLPKDRFSAERLKGVDSTLKIQPAKLEDSAVYLCASSFRDRVANEQFFGPGTRLTVL.

The chain couples TRBV6-1 to TRBJ2-5, with 13 bases fitting TRBD2. The germline V gene encodes CDR1 MNHNS and CDR2 SASEGT. Trimming took 6 bases from V and 5 from J; bases not matched to a gene: 6. CDR3 length equals 15 residues. CDR3 in DNA: TGTGCCAGCAGCGGAGGGACTAGCGGGGACGAGACCCAGTACTTC. Translated, it gives CASSGGTSGDETQYF.

The chain uses TRBV7-8 and TRBJ1-2, with 10 bases that match TRBD1. The CDR3 has 14 residues. The ends lost 3 bases at V and 8 bases at J; junction bases unmatched: 6. Germline CDR1 is SGHVS and CDR2 is FQNEAQ. As DNA, the CDR3 is TGTGCCAGCAGCTTGTCCGGGACAGGGGTCGGCTACACCTTC. This encodes CASSLSGTGVGYTF.

The chain carries TRBV7-3 and TRBJ2-3; 9 positions match TRBD2. The ends lost 1 base at V and 0 bases at J; junction bases unmatched: 5. The CDR3 is 17 amino acids. CDR1 is SGHTA, CDR2 FQGTGA, per germline. The CDR3 nucleotides are TGTGCCAGCAGCTTAATCGGACTAGCGTCTAGCACAGATACGCAGTATTTT. Translating gives CASSLIGLASSTDTQYF.

V usage is TRBV30 and J usage is TRBJ2-7, with D maybe TRBD1 (6 bases). The CDR3 extends over 14 amino acids. The germline V and J ends were trimmed by 2 bases and 4 bases, with 15 bases remaining between them. Germline loops: CDR1 GTSNPN, CDR2 SVGIG (reference sequence). The CDR3 bases are TGTGCCTGGAGTAGGGGGTCAGGCATTTACGAGCAGTACTTC. Residues: CAWSRGSGIYEQYF.

V is TRBV11-2 and J is TRBJ2-1; D call uncertain. The CDR3 is 12 amino acids. CDR1 is SGHAT, CDR2 FQNNGV, per germline. V was pared by 4 bases and J by 5 bases, with 6 bases between. CDR3 nucleotides: TGTGCCAGCAGCTCCCAGGACAATGAGCAGTTCTTC. It specifies CASSSQDNEQFF.

The rearrangement uses TRBV19 and TRBJ2-1; the D gene is possibly TRBD1 (5 bases). With 2 bases removed from V and 6 bases from J, the gap between germline ends came to 11 bases. Germline V gives CDR1 LNHDA, CDR2 SQIVND (reference sequence). The CDR3 covers 14 residues. CDR3 amino acids: CASSIMGRANEQFF. CDR3 in DNA: TGTGCCAGTAGTATAATGGGCAGGGCCAATGAGCAGTTCTTC.